These 27 T cell receptor beta chains were sequenced from one sample in a study of blood T cell repertoires in COVID-19. Sequencing was performed with immunoSEQ multiplex PCR; in TCRdb, only in-frame clones are kept and a portion is missing. The sample shows a few hundred thousand clones, roughly 89% of them seen only once. Sequenced material: peripheral blood. The origin of the receptors is a woman in her thirties or forties who had recovered from COVID-19.

On this clone: A junction boundary mismatches the germline segment, possibly from a read error. This chain connects TRBV3-1 (or the pseudogene TRBV3-2) to TRBJ1-2; D possibly corresponds to TRBD1 (6 bases). Germline V gene lookup returns CDR1 LGHDT and CDR2 YNNKEL (reference sequence). The CDR3 has 14 residues. This CDR3 reads CASSQVGGNSGYTF. Here the CDR3 DNA reads TGTGCCAGCAGCCAAGTAGGGGGTAACTCTGGCTACACCTTC.

The rearrangement uses TRBV5-4 and TRBJ1-5, with D maybe TRBD1 (5 bases). This CDR3 has 13 residues. V was pared by 5 bases and J by 5 bases, with 11 bases between. The germline gives CDR1 SGHNT, CDR2 YYREEE (reference sequence). The CDR3, as DNA: TGTGCCAGCAGACGGGACTTAGATCAGCCCCAGCATTTT. Its protein is CASRRDLDQPQHF.

The chain couples TRBV28 to TRBJ2-2, with D possibly TRBD1 on 6 matching bases. V dropped 6 bases and J dropped 8 bases, with 19 bases sitting between them. Per germline, CDR1 MDHEN and CDR2 SYDVKM. This CDR3 comprises 15 residues. This CDR3 is CASRTQGFGRGELFF. CDR3 sequence (DNA): TGTGCCAGCAGAACTCAGGGGTTTGGGCGGGGGGAGCTGTTTTTT. The complete variable domain, with remaining parts taken from reference TRBV28 and TRBJ2-2, reads DVKVTQSSRYLVKRTGEKVFLECVQDMDHENMFWYRQDPGLGLRLIYFSYDVKMKEKGDIPEGYSVSREKKERFSLILESASTNQTSMYLCASRTQGFGRGELFFGEGSRLTVL.

The chain employs TRBV19 and TRBJ1-3, with a tentative D call TRBD1 (5 bases). Trimming removed 5 bases from V and 1 base from J, with 6 bases in between. Germline loops: CDR1 LNHDA, CDR2 SQIVND (reference sequence). The CDR3 has 13 residues. The CDR3 nucleotides read TGTGCCAGTAGTCAGGGTTCTGGAAACACCATATATTTT. This translates into CASSQGSGNTIYF.

This clone was observed a single time. The rearrangement joins TRBV2 to TRBJ2-3; perhaps TRBD2 as D (5 bases). CDR3 size: 13 residues. Germline values: CDR1 SNHLY, CDR2 FYNNEI. Trimming removed 3 bases from V and 3 bases from J, with 7 bases in between. In DNA, the CDR3 is TGTGCCAGCAGTGATCGGGGAACAGATACGCAGTATTTT. Encoded protein: CASSDRGTDTQYF.

This clone occurred once. The V call is TRBV3-1 (or the pseudogene TRBV3-2), the J call TRBJ1-2, with 10 bases lining up with TRBD1. The V and J ends lost 3 bases and 2 bases, in that order; junction bases with no gene match: 3. The CDR3 length is 15 residues. Germline assignment: CDR1 LGHDT and CDR2 YNNKEL (reference sequence). The CDR3, as DNA: TGTGCCAGCAGCCAGAGACAGGGGGCCAACTATGGCTACACCTTC. Translating it yields CASSQRQGANYGYTF.

The genes are TRBV13 and TRBJ1-1, with TRBD1 as a possible D gene (6 bases). Trimming removed 7 bases at V and 3 bases at J, with 18 bases between. The CDR3 covers 15 residues. From germline, CDR1 is PRHDT and CDR2 FYEKMQ (reference sequence). CDR3 coding DNA: TGTGCCAGCACCACACAGGGTGAAGAGGACACTGAAGCTTTCTTT. Its protein is CASTTQGEEDTEAFF. The complete variable domain, with remaining parts taken from reference TRBV13 and TRBJ1-1, reads AAGVIQSPRHLIKEKRETATLKCYPIPRHDTVYWYQQGPGQDPQFLISFYEKMQSDKGSIPDRFSAQQFSDYHSELNMSSLELGDSALYFCASTTQGEEDTEAFFGQGTRLTVV.

The chain uses TRBV28 and TRBJ1-1; 7 bases agree with TRBD1. The CDR3 covers 14 residues. Germline lookup yields CDR1 MDHEN and CDR2 SYDVKM. The V segment lost 3 bases and the J segment 3 bases; nucleotides outside the gene matches: 4. The chain's CDR3 is CASSFVGQYTEAFF. The CDR3 coding sequence is TGTGCCAGCAGTTTCGTGGGACAGTACACTGAAGCTTTCTTT.

The CDR3 coding sequence is TGTGCCAGCAGCTTAACGGGCTCTGGGGCCAACGTCCTGACTTTC. Its protein product is CASSLTGSGANVLTF. This rearrangement joins TRBV7-2 to TRBJ2-6; D unclear. V gave up 2 bases and J gave up 0 bases, with 5 bases separating them. Germline CDR1 and CDR2: SGHTA and FQGNSA. This CDR3 region has 15 residues.

The chain couples TRBV7-9 to TRBJ2-7, with a tentative D call TRBD1 (6 bases). The length of the CDR3 is 14 residues. V dropped 6 bases and J dropped 1 base, with 13 bases sitting between them. Germline V lookup: CDR1 SEHNR, CDR2 FQNEAQ (reference sequence). CDR3 coding DNA: TGTGCCAGCAGTGGACAGTCGGTTTCCTACGAGCAGTACTTC. It is translated as CASSGQSVSYEQYF.

This clone was seen once. This chain uses TRBV6-5 with TRBJ2-3; D is undetermined. The V and J ends lost 6 bases and 6 bases respectively, with 10 bases between them. The CDR3 runs 12 residues. In germline, CDR1 is MNHEY, CDR2 SVGAGI. This CDR3 is CASSPDWDTQYF. The CDR3 nucleotides read TGTGCCAGCAGCCCCGACTGGGATACGCAGTATTTT.

V gene TRBV4-1 combines with J gene TRBJ2-5; TRBD2 matches at 11 bases. The CDR3 is 17 residues long. Germline V CDR1 and CDR2: MGHRA, YSYEKL. J gave up 5 bases and V 0 bases, and 8 bases lay outside the gene matches. CDR3 sequence: CASSQELAGASGETQYF. For the CDR3, the DNA is TGCGCCAGCAGCCAAGAACTAGCGGGGGCGTCGGGGGAGACCCAGTACTTC.

The chain combines TRBV7-2 with TRBJ1-5; no clear D. V lost 3 bases to trimming and J lost 1 base, with 4 bases between them. The germline V gene encodes CDR1 SGHTA and CDR2 FQGNSA. This CDR3 comprises 13 residues. The CDR3 sequence: CASSFTSNQPQHF. The CDR3 bases are TGTGCCAGCAGCTTCACAAGCAATCAGCCCCAGCATTTT.

J is TRBJ2-2 and V is TRBV5-5, with 13 bases lining up with TRBD2. The CDR3 is 17 amino acids. J was trimmed by 6 bases and V by 4 bases; bases with no gene match: 9. Per the germline V gene, CDR1 is SGHKS and CDR2 is YYEKEE (reference sequence). The CDR3, as DNA: TGTGCCAGCAGCATTTCACCGGGACTAGCGGGGCCCGGGGAGCTGTTTTTT. Amino acid sequence: CASSISPGLAGPGELFF.

In its sample, this clone was seen many times. The rearrangement uses TRBV19 and TRBJ2-1, with 7 nucleotides matching TRBD2. CDR1 LNHDA and CDR2 SQIVND come from the germline V gene (reference sequence). Germline trimming cut 1 base from V and 9 bases from J; bases unmatched to any gene: 12. CDR3 size: 16 residues. CDR3 sequence (DNA): TGTGCCAGTAGTATAGGATACGGACTAGTAGTAAGTGAGCAGTTCTTC. It specifies CASSIGYGLVVSEQFF.

The chain uses TRBV4-1 and TRBJ2-3; the match to TRBD2 covers 9 bases. From germline, CDR1 is MGHRA and CDR2 YSYEKL. V was pared by 2 bases and J by 5 bases, with 14 bases of the junction left unmatched. The CDR3 loop spans 18 amino acids. In DNA form, the CDR3 reads TGCGCCAGCAGCCAATACCTACTTAGTAGCGGGAGAGTAGATACGCAGTATTTT. Protein product: CASSQYLLSSGRVDTQYF.

As regards this clone: The junction shows a germline mismatch at one end, possibly a read error. The rearrangement uses TRBV6-5 and TRBJ2-1, with TRBD2 matching 11 bases. This CDR3 contains 16 residues. The V gene's germline CDR1 is MNHEY and CDR2 SVGAGI. The CDR3 protein is CASSNSGTSGNNEQFF. The CDR3 coding sequence is TGTGCCAGCAGTAACTCGGGGACTAGCGGCAACAATGAGCAGTTCTTC.

The chain joins TRBV23-1 to TRBJ2-7; the match to TRBD2 covers 11 bases. TRBV23-1 is annotated as an ORF whose role is uncertain. The CDR3 runs to 15 residues. V lost 8 bases to trimming and J lost 3 bases; unmatched junction nucleotides: 9. CDR3 nucleotides: TGCGCCAGCGACCCCGGGACTAGCGGCTTCTACGAGCAGTACGTC. This encodes CASDPGTSGFYEQYV.

The J gene is TRBJ2-5, the V gene TRBV3-1 (or the pseudogene TRBV3-2), with D possibly being TRBD2 (6 bases). The CDR3 extends over 14 amino acids. CDR1 is LGHDT, CDR2 YNNKEL, per germline (reference sequence). The V end was cut by 3 bases, the J end by 2 bases, with 10 bases between. Written as DNA, the CDR3 is TGTGCCAGCAGCCATCGGGAGAGGCAAGAGACCCAGTACTTC. Its protein product is CASSHRERQETQYF.

The chain uses TRBV7-2 and TRBJ2-7, with 7 bases matching TRBD1. Germline loops: CDR1 SGHTA, CDR2 FQGNSA. The CDR3 has 14 amino acids. V dropped 2 bases and J dropped 2; count of bases not matched to a gene: 3. CDR3 nucleotide sequence: TGTGCCAGCAGCTTATCAGGGACAGCCTACGAGCAGTACTTC. It yields the protein CASSLSGTAYEQYF.

The CDR3 is CASSEENTGEQFF. CDR3 sequence (DNA): TGTGCCAGCAGTGAGGAAAATACCGGGGAGCAGTTCTTC. This sequence joins TRBV2 and TRBJ2-1; D is unresolved. Trimming cost V 3 bases and J 10 bases, with 13 bases left between them. Looked up from germline, CDR1 is SNHLY and CDR2 is FYNNEI. The CDR3 extends over 13 amino acids.

The chain has TRBV28 and TRBJ1-6; 8 nucleotides agree with TRBD1. Looked up from germline, CDR1 is MDHEN and CDR2 is SYDVKM. Trimming removed 2 bases from V and 3 bases from J; junction bases left unmatched: 0. The CDR3 is 15 residues long. The CDR3 DNA follows: TGTGCCAGCAGTTTAGGGACAGGCTATAATTCACCCCTCCACTTT. Translation gives CASSLGTGYNSPLHF.

The chain links TRBV10-3 to TRBJ2-3, with a possible D match to TRBD1 (5 bases). This CDR3 contains 15 residues. V was pared by 2 bases and J by 5 bases, with 14 bases between. Germline values: CDR1 ENHRY, CDR2 SYGVKD. CDR3 DNA: TGTGCCATCAGTGAGACAGGACCGAAACTAGATACGCAGTATTTT. This encodes CAISETGPKLDTQYF.

The CDR3 loop is CASRSQPGLADNEQFF. CDR3 in DNA: TGTGCCAGCAGATCTCAACCGGGACTAGCCGACAATGAGCAGTTCTTC. The rearrangement links TRBV7-2 to TRBJ2-1; 9 bases are shared with TRBD2. The length of the CDR3 is 16 residues. CDR1 and CDR2 from the germline V gene are SGHTA and FQGNSA. The trim removed 6 bases at V and 5 bases at J, leaving 11 bases unmatched.

CDR3 bases: TGTGCCAGCAGTATCGGGGAGACCCAGTACTTC. It translates to CASSIGETQYF. The genes are TRBV6-2 or TRBV6-3 and TRBJ2-5; D uncertain. The V end was cut by 5 bases, the J end by 5 bases, with 6 bases between. From germline, CDR1 is MNHEY and CDR2 SVGEGT. The CDR3 length is 11 residues.

The V gene is TRBV7-6, the J gene TRBJ2-5; 7 bases fit TRBD1. CDR3 length: 17 residues. V was clipped by 4 bases and J by 0 bases; unmatched bases: 11. Germline CDR1 and CDR2: SGHVS and FNYEAQ. CDR3 loop: CASSYGQTGSYQETQYF. DNA for the CDR3: TGTGCCAGCAGCTACGGACAGACAGGGTCGTACCAAGAGACCCAGTACTTC.

V and J are TRBV19 and TRBJ1-5; 8 positions match TRBD1. V was clipped by 8 bases and J by 8 bases; unmatched bases: 14. The CDR3 covers 15 residues. Germline lookup yields CDR1 LNHDA and CDR2 SQIVND (reference sequence). The CDR3 DNA sequence: TGTGCCAGTGAGGCCGGACAGGGCCTTTGGGAGCCCCAGCATTTT. It yields the protein CASEAGQGLWEPQHF.